The 32 T cell receptor beta chains in this list originate from one sample, sequenced in a study of T cell repertoires in cytomegalovirus infection. Each CDR3 protein is one row after TCRdb ran MiXCR on the reads. This table holds 400,000 to 550,000 distinct CDR3 sequences, about 11% found once. Sequenced input: PBMCs. The source is a human donor in good health (CMV status not recorded). Some clones in this sample may be carry-over from other donors' samples.

V and J are TRBV29-1 and TRBJ1-1, with D unresolved. The CDR3 covers 12 residues. Germline V gene lookup returns CDR1 SQVTM and CDR2 ANQGSEA. V was clipped by 2 bases and J by 6 bases, with 10 bases between them. CDR3 loop: CSVESAVPEAFF. The DNA for the CDR3 is TGCAGCGTTGAATCGGCAGTACCTGAAGCTTTCTTT.

This clonotype has a count of ten or more. This chain uses TRBV27 with TRBJ1-5; a possible D gene is TRBD1 (6 bases). V gave up 2 bases and J gave up 3 bases, with 8 bases separating them. Per the germline V gene, CDR1 is MNHEY and CDR2 is SMNVEV (reference sequence). This CDR3 region has 14 residues. CDR3 residues: CASSLGTNNQPQHF. In nucleotides, the CDR3 is TGTGCCAGCAGTTTAGGGACAAACAATCAGCCCCAGCATTTT.

This clonotype was seen a handful of times. The chain recombines TRBV19 with TRBJ2-7, with 8 bases matching TRBD2. Germline assignment: CDR1 LNHDA and CDR2 SQIVND (reference sequence). The CDR3 consists of 14 residues. V lost 7 bases to trimming and J lost 2 bases; unmatched junction nucleotides: 7. CDR3 amino acids: CASTEAGVPYEQYF. The CDR3 bases are TGTGCCAGTACCGAAGCGGGAGTTCCCTACGAGCAGTACTTC.

This clonotype was counted many times. The rearrangement links TRBV6-1 to TRBJ2-7; D unresolved. V was clipped by 3 bases and J by 6 bases, with 9 bases between them. Germline CDR1 and CDR2: MNHNS and SASEGT. The CDR3 sequence is 12 residues long. The CDR3 coding sequence is TGTGCCAGCAGTGAGAGGTCTGGCGAGCAGTACTTC. This codes for CASSERSGEQYF.

The chain carries TRBV5-1 and TRBJ1-4; no clear D. V was cut by 1 base and J by 10 bases, with 14 bases left in between. The CDR3 totals 14 residues. Germline values: CDR1 SGHRS, CDR2 YFSETQ. The CDR3 sequence is CASSLSVGEGKLFF. As DNA, the CDR3 is TGCGCCAGCAGCTTGTCTGTGGGAGAAGGAAAACTGTTTTTT.

CDR3 bases: TGCGCCAGCAGCCAAGACCCGGGCGGGGCTCTGGGCTACACCTTC. Its protein is CASSQDPGGALGYTF. The chain recombines TRBV4-1 with TRBJ1-2; possibly TRBD1 for D (5 bases). The ends were cut back, 0 bases at V and 8 bases at J, with 16 bases in the middle. Germline V CDR1 and CDR2: MGHRA, YSYEKL. The CDR3 extends over 15 amino acids.

J is TRBJ2-1 and V is TRBV29-1; TRBD2 aligns across 10 bases. Trimming cost V 1 base and J 0 bases; bases outside gene matches: 6. Looked up from germline, CDR1 is SQVTM and CDR2 is ANQGSEA. The CDR3 runs to 17 residues. This CDR3 is CSVEGAAGGFSYNEQFF. DNA for the CDR3: TGCAGCGTTGAAGGAGCAGCGGGAGGGTTCTCCTACAATGAGCAGTTCTTC.

A word on this clonotype: Just one base apart from a much larger clone, this may be a read error. The chain's CDR3 is CASGVSGSDTDTQYF. The CDR3, as DNA: TGTGCCAGCGGGGTTAGCGGATCTGACACAGATACGCAGTATTTT. The gene calls are TRBV12-3 or TRBV12-4 and TRBJ2-3, with D possibly matching TRBD2 (6 bases). Trimming cost V 8 bases and J 2 bases, with 17 bases left between them. This CDR3 has 15 residues.

The count of this clonotype is one. The V and J genes are TRBV5-6 and TRBJ2-3; 10 bases map to TRBD2. The CDR3 spans 17 residues. In germline, CDR1 is SGHDT, CDR2 YYEEEE. J was trimmed by 2 bases and V by 3 bases; bases with no gene match: 9. In DNA, the CDR3 is TGTGCCAGCAGCTCACGCCTAGCGGGGGCCTTCACAGATACGCAGTATTTT. Its protein is CASSSRLAGAFTDTQYF.

This clonotype was recorded a few times. The chain uses TRBV4-1 and TRBJ2-5; D gene ambiguous. The CDR3 is made up of 16 amino acids. Trimming left V 0 bases short and J 0 bases short, with 11 bases between. Germline lookup yields CDR1 MGHRA and CDR2 YSYEKL. The CDR3: CASSQELRRNQETQYF. CDR3 coding DNA: TGCGCCAGCAGCCAAGAGTTGAGGCGGAACCAAGAGACCCAGTACTTC.

This clonotype was found a few times. The V and J genes are TRBV6-1 and TRBJ2-1; D is uncertain. Germline assignment: CDR1 MNHNS and CDR2 SASEGT. This CDR3 region has 13 residues. Trimming left V 0 bases short and J 9 bases short, with 9 bases between. CDR3 DNA: TGTGCCAGCAGTGAAGCAGAGTTGCTTGAGCAGTTCTTC. This translates into CASSEAELLEQFF.

This clonotype was observed a handful of times. The J gene is TRBJ2-1, the V gene TRBV10-3, with a weak D call TRBD2 (6 bases). Trimming left V 8 bases short and J 8 bases short, with 16 bases between. CDR3 size: 13 residues. The germline CDR1 and CDR2 sequences are ENHRY and SYGVKD. The CDR3 sequence: CAIRGGSAHEQFF. DNA of the CDR3: TGTGCCATCCGGGGAGGTAGCGCCCATGAGCAGTTCTTC.

This clonotype was detected ten times or more. This chain uses TRBV28 with TRBJ2-2; 8 positions match TRBD2. Germline-derived CDR1 and CDR2 are MDHEN and SYDVKM. The trim removed 3 bases at V and 3 bases at J, leaving 3 bases unmatched. There are 15 residues in the CDR3. The CDR3 protein is CASSLYGRDTGELFF. The CDR3 DNA follows: TGTGCCAGCAGTTTGTACGGGAGGGACACCGGGGAGCTGTTTTTT. Full variable domain (rest looked up from reference TRBV28 and TRBJ2-2): DVKVTQSSRYLVKRTGEKVFLECVQDMDHENMFWYRQDPGLGLRLIYFSYDVKMKEKGDIPEGYSVSREKKERFSLILESASTNQTSMYLCASSLYGRDTGELFFGEGSRLTVL.

This clonotype was seen a few times. For the CDR3, the DNA is TGTGCCAGTAGTATGAACACCCCCCAGGGGCCTTATGGCTACACCTTC. Its protein product is CASSMNTPQGPYGYTF. V usage is TRBV19 and J usage is TRBJ1-2, with D possibly TRBD1 on 6 matching bases. V shed 3 bases and J shed 5 bases, with 19 bases lying between them. CDR1 is LNHDA, CDR2 SQIVND, per germline (reference sequence). The CDR3 covers 16 residues.

This clonotype was picked up many times. V is TRBV12-3 or TRBV12-4 and J is TRBJ1-2, with 10 positions matching TRBD1. Germline trimming cut 6 bases from V and 4 bases from J; bases unmatched to any gene: 8. CDR3 length: 15 residues. The CDR3 DNA reads as TGTGCCAGCAGCTCCTCCGGGACAGGGGTCTATGGCTACACCTTC. It translates to CASSSSGTGVYGYTF.

This clonotype was recorded many times. The rearrangement uses TRBV6-1 and TRBJ2-7; the D is unclear. The CDR3 sequence is 13 residues long. The V end was cut by 3 bases, the J end by 3 bases, with 9 bases between. The germline gives CDR1 MNHNS, CDR2 SASEGT. The CDR3 DNA reads as TGTGCCAGCAGTGAGGTGTCCTACTACGAGCAGTACTTC. Its translation: CASSEVSYYEQYF.

This chain joins TRBV19 and TRBJ1-1; TRBD1 aligns across 11 bases. The CDR3 consists of 15 residues. V was pared by 6 bases and J by 4 bases, with 7 bases of the junction left unmatched. Germline CDR1 and CDR2: LNHDA and SQIVND (reference sequence). CDR3 DNA: TGTGCCAGTAGAACCGGGACAGGGGGGACCACTGAAGCTTTCTTT. Protein: CASRTGTGGTTEAFF.

The chain uses TRBV4-2 and TRBJ2-1, with D uncertain. The CDR3 extends over 13 amino acids. Per the germline V gene, CDR1 is LGHNA and CDR2 is YNFKEQ. Trimming removed 3 bases from V and 5 bases from J, with 8 bases in between. CDR3 region: CASSQPDDNEQFF. In DNA form, the CDR3 reads TGTGCCAGCAGCCAGCCAGACGACAATGAGCAGTTCTTC.

This clonotype has ten or more counts. The V and J genes are TRBV7-9 and TRBJ2-1; D remains unclear. V lost 7 bases to trimming and J lost 1 base, with 26 bases between them. Per germline, CDR1 SEHNR and CDR2 FQNEAQ (reference sequence). This CDR3 region has 19 residues. CDR3 nucleotide sequence: TGTGCCAGCACCCCCCTCGGGCGGAGCGTCCAACCTTCCTACAATGAGCAGTTCTTC. This codes for CASTPLGRSVQPSYNEQFF.

The J gene is TRBJ2-1, the V gene TRBV20-1, with 12 bases lining up with TRBD2. This CDR3 region has 15 residues. V was pared by 5 bases and J by 4 bases, with 6 bases of the junction left unmatched. Germline V lookup: CDR1 DFQATT, CDR2 SNEGSKA (reference sequence). Here the CDR3 reads CSAYVGTSGYNEQFF. The CDR3 DNA reads as TGCAGTGCTTATGTAGGGACTAGCGGGTACAATGAGCAGTTCTTC.

In this sample, this clonotype turned up many times. The genes are TRBV12-3 or TRBV12-4 and TRBJ1-2; D might be TRBD1 (5 bases). Trimming removed 5 bases at V and 7 bases at J, with 14 bases between. This CDR3 contains 13 residues. Here the CDR3 reads CASSPGRFGGYTF. DNA of the CDR3: TGTGCCAGCAGTCCGGGACGGTTCGGTGGCTACACCTTC.

This clonotype showed up many times. The chain uses TRBV29-1 and TRBJ2-3; 7 bases map to TRBD1. The CDR3 has 16 residues. Germline trimming cut 3 bases from V and 4 bases from J; bases unmatched to any gene: 13. Germline CDR1 reads SQVTM; CDR2 reads ANQGSEA. The CDR3 DNA sequence: TGCAGCGTTGAGTTTGGTAGGGGGCCGGGCCCAGATACGCAGTATTTT. This encodes CSVEFGRGPGPDTQYF.

This clonotype was observed at least ten times. The chain is built from TRBV7-8 and TRBJ2-4, with D perhaps TRBD1 or TRBD2 (5 bases each). Trimming stripped 5 bases from V and 0 bases from J, with 17 bases between. Germline values: CDR1 SGHVS, CDR2 FQNEAQ. The CDR3 has 17 residues. The CDR3 loop is CASSEGWGTLAKNIQYF. In nucleotides, the CDR3 is TGTGCCAGCAGCGAGGGGTGGGGGACCCTAGCCAAAAACATTCAGTACTTC.

Many counts were recorded for this clonotype. The chain is built from TRBV23-1 and TRBJ1-1; D unclear. TRBV23-1 is an ORF for which the function is uncertain. The CDR3 is 14 amino acids. The V and J ends lost 6 bases and 1 base respectively, with 12 bases between them. The chain's CDR3 is CASSPTAENTEAFF. In DNA, the CDR3 is TGCGCCAGCAGCCCCACAGCTGAGAACACTGAAGCTTTCTTT.

This rearrangement joins TRBV20-1 to TRBJ2-2; 12 bases map to TRBD1. CDR1 DFQATT and CDR2 SNEGSKA come from the germline V gene (reference sequence). J lost 4 bases, V lost 6 bases, and 9 bases had no gene match. The CDR3 covers 16 residues. CDR3 sequence reads: CSAPGTGGPITGELFF. The CDR3 DNA reads TGCAGTGCCCCCGGGACAGGGGGCCCGATCACCGGGGAGCTGTTTTTT.

A few counts support this clonotype. The chain employs TRBV6-4 and TRBJ1-5, with 9 bases fitting TRBD1. CDR1 MRHNA and CDR2 SNTAGT come from the germline V gene. CDR3 length: 15 residues. V lost 2 bases, J lost 7 bases, and 6 bases stayed unmatched. The CDR3 region is CASSDRDRELQPQHF. The DNA of the CDR3 is TGTGCCAGCAGTGACCGGGACAGGGAACTCCAGCCCCAGCATTTT.

The table lists this clonotype with a few counts. The chain recombines TRBV10-3 with TRBJ1-6; D may be TRBD1 (6 bases). V lost 8 bases, J lost 8 bases, and 10 bases lay in between. Germline lookup yields CDR1 ENHRY and CDR2 SYGVKD. The CDR3 is 12 residues long. The CDR3 nucleotides read TGTGCCATCGGCAGGGGAGATTCACCCCTCCACTTT. Translating it yields CAIGRGDSPLHF.

CDR3 amino acids: CASSQPAGGRNEQFF. The CDR3 coding sequence is TGTGCCAGCAGCCAACCAGCGGGGGGAAGGAATGAGCAGTTCTTC. The V call is TRBV3-1, the J call TRBJ2-1; TRBD2 agrees at 9 bases. Losses at the gene ends were 2 bases for V and 7 bases for J; bases not matched to a gene: 6. The CDR3 runs 15 residues. Germline CDR1 is LGHDT and CDR2 is YNNKEL (reference sequence).

At least ten counts were recorded for this clonotype. V and J are TRBV20-1 and TRBJ2-7; D possibly matches TRBD1 or TRBD2 (5 bases each). The CDR3 is made up of 15 amino acids. V shed 1 base and J shed 5 bases, with 18 bases lying between them. Germline assignment: CDR1 DFQATT and CDR2 SNEGSKA (reference sequence). The CDR3 DNA follows: TGCAGTGCTAGAGTTCCGGGACCCGTTGGTAACGAGCAGTACTTC. This translates into CSARVPGPVGNEQYF.

This clonotype occurred a few times. The rearrangement uses TRBV7-9 and TRBJ1-1, with D unclear. Trimming took off 2 bases at V and 4 bases at J, with 11 bases between the two ends. Germline V CDR1 and CDR2: SEHNR, FQNEAQ (reference sequence). CDR3 length: 14 residues. The CDR3 here is CASSLFPVITEAFF. The DNA for the CDR3 is TGTGCCAGCAGCTTATTCCCGGTAATCACTGAAGCTTTCTTT.

This clonotype came up many times. The chain carries TRBV28 and TRBJ2-7; 9 nucleotides align to TRBD1. From germline, CDR1 is MDHEN and CDR2 SYDVKM. This CDR3 contains 14 residues. V lost 8 bases and J lost 5; bases outside the gene matches: 10. The CDR3 coding sequence is TGTGCCAGCTTCCCACAGGGGGCGGTTGACGAGCAGTACTTC. The encoded protein is CASFPQGAVDEQYF.

As to this clonotype: Just one base apart from a much larger clone, this may be a read error. The V and J genes are TRBV6-4 and TRBJ2-1, with 12 bases matching TRBD2. The CDR3 has 15 amino acids. Trimming removed 5 bases from V and 6 bases from J; junction bases left unmatched: 5. From germline, CDR1 is MRHNA and CDR2 SNTAGT. This CDR3 reads CASSTGLAGINEQFF. DNA for the CDR3: TGTGCCAGCAGTACAGGACTAGCGGGAATCAATGAGCAGTTCTTC.